This T cell receptor (beta chain) was captured in a study of T-cell memory formation after mild COVID-19. Study results and limitations: CD4+ contracting clones lay mainly in CM and EM, CD8+ ones in EMRA. Researchers found some responding clones in pre-infection memory, a sign that cross-reactive memory joined. Specificity for SARS-CoV-2 was not confirmed among the second-wave clones peaking on day 37. Contracting clones from day 15 to 85 had balanced CD4/CD8; later expanders favoured CD4+.

TCRdb processed the 5' RACE reads anew with MiXCR; each CDR3 protein has one entry. This sample yields 25,000 to 35,000 distinct CDR3 sequences, of which less than 15% are seen a single time; 12% to 15% belongs to the top ten. CDR3 size: 14 residues. Germline V gene data show CDR1 as DFQATT and CDR2 as SNEGSKA (reference sequence). Trimming cost V 0 bases and J 6 bases, with 15 bases left between them. This clonotype has a count of ten or more. The antigen is unknown. Sequencing was done on a sample of PBMCs or a T cell subset sorted from them (not recorded which). The chain has TRBV20-1 and TRBJ2-7; possible D gene TRBD2, 6 bases. The receptor comes from an adult woman who had mild COVID-19 (a few samples of this study predate the infection). Cell type and time point are not known. Here the CDR3 reads CSARDTRDFGEQYF. As DNA, the CDR3 is TGCAGTGCTAGAGATACCCGGGACTTCGGCGAGCAGTACTTC.